The clone carrying this T cell receptor (beta chain) occurred a few times. This specimen belongs to a study of blood T cell repertoires in COVID-19. Across the study: Material from acute and convalescent COVID-19 was sourced from the United States, Italy and Spain. PBMCs, B-cell-depleted T cells, or T cells were the source of the cDNA or gDNA that made up the material.

Germline CDR1 and CDR2: LGHNT and FRNRAP. Trimming cost V 2 bases and J 7 bases; bases outside gene matches: 10. The CDR3 is made up of 15 amino acids. Methods used by the authors: It was from reference gene primer amplification that nucleated cell counts were estimated. The assay was immunoSEQ multiplex PCR, and TCRdb's table has in-frame clones only and misses some. The V and J calls and the clone size are those of that table, but D and trimming were determined from the DNA. The table records just over 650,000 clones, about 90% of them present only once. The chain uses TRBV12-5 and TRBJ1-2; 7 positions agree with TRBD1. The source of this sequence is a woman aged 18 to 35 with acute or convalescent COVID-19. Sequenced: peripheral blood. The CDR3 nucleotides read TGTGCTAGTGGTTTGTCCCCTCGCAGGGGGGCTGGCTACACCTTC. Translating it yields CASGLSPRRGAGYTF.